A single sample is the source of the 31 T cell receptor beta chains below, sequenced in a study of T-cell reconstitution after alpha-beta-depleted transplantation in children. The library targeted TCRbeta and was prepared with unique molecular identifiers. One entry per CDR3 protein, called by TCRdb with MiXCR from the PCR reads. Of approximately 97,000 distinct CDR3 sequences listed, approximately 8% are singletons. Sequencing was performed on PBMCs, taken before TCRalphabeta/CD19-depleted stem cell transplant. These receptors came from a boy younger than 10 with acute lymphoblastic leukemia, due to receive a stem cell transplant.

This clonotype was detected many times. This rearrangement joins TRBV7-9 to TRBJ2-1; 9 positions agree with TRBD1. The CDR3 is 17 amino acids. The V segment lost 5 bases and the J segment 1 base; nucleotides outside the gene matches: 9. CDR1 and CDR2 from the germline V gene are SEHNR and FQNEAQ (reference sequence). The CDR3 protein is CASSRAAGQGSYNEQFF. The CDR3 coding sequence is TGTGCCAGCAGCCGAGCGGCGGGACAGGGATCCTACAATGAGCAGTTCTTC. Based on the CDR3 plus reference TRBV7-9 and TRBJ2-1, the full variable domain is DTGVSQNPRHKITKRGQNVTFRCDPISEHNRLYWYRQTLGQGPEFLTYFQNEAQLEKSRLLSDRFSAERPKGSFSTLEIQRTEQGDSAMYLCASSRAAGQGSYNEQFFGPGTRLTVL.

This clonotype was counted only a few times. The V and J genes are TRBV20-1 and TRBJ2-7, with D possibly matching TRBD1 (6 bases). CDR1 and CDR2 (germline): DFQATT, SNEGSKA (reference sequence). The CDR3 totals 16 residues. Trimming pared 3 bases from V and 4 bases from J, leaving 22 bases between. The DNA of the CDR3 is TGCAGTGCTAGTACGGGGTGGGGACAACCTGCATACGAGCAGTACTTC. Its translation: CSASTGWGQPAYEQYF.

This clonotype was detected many times. This sequence joins TRBV28 and TRBJ2-3; 7 nucleotides line up with TRBD1. Germline loops: CDR1 MDHEN, CDR2 SYDVKM. V shed 4 bases and J 2 bases; nucleotides not matched to a gene: 12. CDR3 length: 17 amino acids. The chain's CDR3 is CASSSASGTVPTDTQYF. The DNA of the CDR3 is TGTGCCAGCAGTTCTGCGTCCGGGACAGTCCCCACAGATACGCAGTATTTT.

Remarks on this clonotype: The junction and the germline gene differ at one end; a read error may be behind it. This sequence joins TRBV5-1 and TRBJ2-6; D remains unclear. The CDR3 runs to 17 residues. Germline V CDR1 and CDR2: SGHRS, YFSETQ. The CDR3 coding sequence is TGCGCCAGCAGCTTGGGACTGGCTTTCTCTGGGACCAACGTCCTGACTTTC. Protein: CASSLGLAFSGTNVLTF.

A note on this clonotype: It may be a read error: a sequence one base away is much more abundant. The CDR3 does not end in the conserved phenylalanine or tryptophan, so this is likely a read error. V usage is TRBV6-1 and J usage is TRBJ1-1, with D maybe TRBD1 (5 bases). Per the germline V gene, CDR1 is MNHNS and CDR2 is SASEGT. The CDR3 is made up of 13 amino acids. With 6 bases removed from V and 8 bases from J, the gap between germline ends came to 16 bases. The CDR3 loop reads CASSPGASLEAFY. CDR3 DNA: TGTGCCAGCAGCCCTGGGGCCTCTTTAGAAGCTTTCTAT.

This clonotype was seen repeatedly, ten times or more. The chain carries TRBV20-1 and TRBJ1-1; 7 nucleotides line up with TRBD1. The CDR3 loop spans 11 amino acids. V gave up 6 bases and J gave up 4 bases; unmatched junction bases: 2. Germline lookup yields CDR1 DFQATT and CDR2 SNEGSKA (reference sequence). The CDR3 sequence: CSATGSTEAFF. The CDR3 region has the DNA TGCAGTGCGACAGGGAGCACTGAAGCTTTCTTT.

This clonotype was recorded at least ten times. This chain joins TRBV2 and TRBJ2-1; 12 nucleotides align to TRBD2. J lost 3 bases, V lost 5 bases, and 5 bases had no gene match. The CDR3 loop spans 16 amino acids. The germline V gene has CDR1 SNHLY and CDR2 FYNNEI. This CDR3 reads CASSRGLAGIYNEQFF. The CDR3 coding sequence is TGTGCCAGCAGTCGCGGACTAGCGGGGATCTACAATGAGCAGTTCTTC.

This chain's CDR3 is CASSELGTTRLGDEQYF. DNA for the CDR3: TGTGCCAGCAGTGAATTGGGGACTACCCGTCTCGGCGACGAGCAGTACTTC. This rearrangement joins TRBV6-2 or TRBV6-3 to TRBJ2-7; 7 bases fit TRBD2. Germline CDR1 and CDR2: MNHEY and SVGEGT. The CDR3 has 17 amino acids. V gave up 5 bases and J gave up 5 bases; unmatched junction bases: 18.

At least ten counts were recorded for this clonotype. The rearrangement joins TRBV15 to TRBJ2-6; D remains unclear. The CDR3 contains 18 residues. V lost 0 bases and J 0 bases, leaving 12 bases between the germline ends. Germline V lookup: CDR1 LNHNV, CDR2 YYDKDF (reference sequence). The CDR3 sequence is CATSRDGKTLSGANVLTF. CDR3 DNA: TGTGCCACCAGCAGAGATGGGAAGACCCTCTCTGGGGCCAACGTCCTGACTTTC.

This clonotype appeared many times. V is TRBV27 and J is TRBJ2-7; 10 nucleotides match TRBD1. Germline V gives CDR1 MNHEY, CDR2 SMNVEV (reference sequence). V dropped 8 bases and J dropped 3; count of bases not matched to a gene: 7. The CDR3 consists of 14 residues. The CDR3 protein is CASPDGTGVYEQYF. CDR3 in DNA: TGTGCCAGCCCCGATGGGACAGGGGTCTACGAGCAGTACTTC.

This clonotype was recorded at least ten times. The chain combines TRBV7-8 with TRBJ1-3, with TRBD1 matching over 7 bases. CDR1 and CDR2 from the germline V gene are SGHVS and FQNEAQ. This CDR3 spans 16 amino acids. Trimming at V came to 5 bases and at J to 0 bases, leaving 7 bases not matched to a gene. The DNA of the CDR3 is TGTGCCAGCAGCCCCGGACAGGTGGGCTCTGGAAACACCATATATTTT. Translated: CASSPGQVGSGNTIYF.

This clonotype has ten or more counts. The V call is TRBV7-3, the J call TRBJ2-3, with D maybe TRBD2 (7 bases). The CDR3 consists of 17 residues. Trimming pared 5 bases from V and 2 bases from J, leaving 20 bases between. CDR1 and CDR2 (germline): SGHTA, FQGTGA. Written as DNA, the CDR3 is TGTGCCAGCAGCCCGGTTGGGGGGGGGCTCTCCACAGATACGCAGTATTTT. Amino acid sequence: CASSPVGGGLSTDTQYF. The full variable domain, in which reference TRBV7-3 and TRBJ2-3 provide the parts outside the CDR3, is GAGVSQTPSNKVTEKGKYVELRCDPISGHTALYWYRQSLGQGPEFLIYFQGTGAADDSGLPNDRFFAVRPEGSVSTLKIQRTERGDSAVYLCASSPVGGGLSTDTQYFGPGTRLTVL.

This clonotype was counted a few times. CDR3 residues: CASSLGGWTTRGQGGNEQFF. CDR3 nucleotide sequence: TGTGCCAGCAGCTTAGGAGGTTGGACGACTCGGGGACAGGGAGGTAATGAGCAGTTCTTC. The rearrangement uses TRBV11-2 and TRBJ2-1, with 9 bases matching TRBD1. Germline CDR1 SGHAT, CDR2 FQNNGV. The trim removed 1 base at V and 7 bases at J, leaving 20 bases unmatched. CDR3 length: 20 amino acids.

This chain links TRBV10-3 with TRBJ2-7, with TRBD2 identical over 10 bases. V was clipped by 3 bases and J by 1 base; unmatched bases: 9. CDR1 is ENHRY and CDR2 is SYGVKD in the germline V gene. The CDR3 runs 17 residues. CDR3 sequence reads: CAISDMLAGGPSYEQYF. The CDR3 bases are TGTGCCATCAGTGATATGTTAGCGGGGGGTCCTTCCTACGAGCAGTACTTC.

This clonotype was detected ten times or more. The chain combines TRBV29-1 with TRBJ1-1; a possible D gene is TRBD1 (5 bases). CDR3 length equals 14 residues. In germline, CDR1 is SQVTM, CDR2 ANQGSEA. Trimming took 3 bases from V and 1 from J, leaving 12 bases between them. CDR3 protein: CSVEKLGGNTEAFF. CDR3 bases: TGCAGCGTTGAGAAGCTCGGGGGGAACACTGAAGCTTTCTTT.

This clonotype has at least ten counts. The gene calls are TRBV12-3 or TRBV12-4 and TRBJ2-1; 9 bases match TRBD1. The CDR3 sequence is 13 residues long. Losses at the gene ends were 5 bases for V and 16 bases for J; bases not matched to a gene: 12. The CDR3: CASSQTLQGASFF. The CDR3 region has the DNA TGTGCCAGCAGTCAGACTTTACAGGGGGCTAGCTTCTTC.

This clonotype was picked up many times. This chain uses TRBV29-1 with TRBJ2-5; TRBD2 matches 7 bases. Losses at the gene ends were 2 bases for V and 4 bases for J; bases not matched to a gene: 7. Germline loops: CDR1 SQVTM, CDR2 ANQGSEA. This CDR3 contains 14 residues. The CDR3 bases are TGCAGCGTTGAATTAGCGGGCGGGTCAGAGACCCAGTACTTC. The encoded protein is CSVELAGGSETQYF.

This clonotype was found many times. The genes are TRBV9 and TRBJ2-7; D unresolved. CDR1 SGDLS and CDR2 YYNGEE come from the germline V gene. V lost 4 bases to trimming and J lost 0 bases, with 11 bases between them. CDR3 length: 14 amino acids. The CDR3 region is CASSPRPGSYEQYF. DNA of the CDR3: TGTGCCAGCAGCCCCCGGCCAGGCTCCTACGAGCAGTACTTC.

This clonotype appeared many times. The genes are TRBV7-9 and TRBJ1-1; D is undetermined. The CDR3 is made up of 12 amino acids. V was trimmed by 5 bases and J by 4 bases, leaving 8 bases between them. Germline CDR1 and CDR2: SEHNR and FQNEAQ (reference sequence). CDR3: CASSHLGTEAFF. The DNA of the CDR3 is TGTGCCAGCAGCCACCTGGGCACTGAAGCTTTCTTT.

The table lists this clonotype with a few counts. The genes are TRBV28 and TRBJ2-7, with D perhaps TRBD1 (6 bases). The CDR3 extends over 14 amino acids. Germline lookup yields CDR1 MDHEN and CDR2 SYDVKM. V gave up 6 bases and J gave up 2 bases, with 14 bases separating them. CDR3 amino acids: CASRFRGVTYEQYF. CDR3 nucleotides: TGTGCCAGCAGATTCAGGGGTGTGACCTACGAGCAGTACTTC.

The chain carries TRBV7-6 and TRBJ2-1; perhaps TRBD2 as D (7 bases). Germline V gives CDR1 SGHVS, CDR2 FNYEAQ. The V and J ends lost 8 bases and 7 bases respectively, with 15 bases between them. The CDR3 is 13 amino acids. CDR3 sequence reads: CASGGANWNEQFF. The CDR3 DNA follows: TGTGCCAGCGGGGGGGCAAACTGGAATGAGCAGTTCTTC.

This clonotype appeared a few times. This sequence joins TRBV29-1 and TRBJ1-5, with TRBD1 identical over 7 bases. V shed 7 bases and J 4 bases; nucleotides not matched to a gene: 7. This CDR3 has 13 residues. In germline, CDR1 is SQVTM, CDR2 ANQGSEA. CDR3 residues: CSARQGVNQPQHF. The CDR3, as DNA: TGCAGCGCCCGACAGGGTGTGAATCAGCCCCAGCATTTT.

The sample holds a few counts of this clonotype. The chain has TRBV28 and TRBJ2-6; 7 bases match TRBD2. V lost 7 bases to trimming and J lost 0 bases; unmatched junction nucleotides: 6. The CDR3 is 16 residues long. Germline V gene sequence: CDR1 MDHEN, CDR2 SYDVKM. Here the CDR3 reads CASIRGEVSGANVLTF. The CDR3 nucleotides are TGTGCCAGCATTCGGGGGGAGGTCTCTGGGGCCAACGTCCTGACTTTC. Combining the CDR3 with reference TRBV28 and TRBJ2-6 gives the whole variable domain DVKVTQSSRYLVKRTGEKVFLECVQDMDHENMFWYRQDPGLGLRLIYFSYDVKMKEKGDIPEGYSVSREKKERFSLILESASTNQTSMYLCASIRGEVSGANVLTFGAGSRLTVL.

The chain combines TRBV4-3 with TRBJ2-4; possibly TRBD2 for D (5 bases). Germline loops: CDR1 LGHNA, CDR2 YSLEER. Trimming cost V 0 bases and J 9 bases, with 9 bases left between them. The CDR3 loop spans 13 amino acids. The CDR3 sequence: CASSQDSRGIQYF. CDR3 nucleotide sequence: TGCGCCAGCAGCCAAGATTCCCGGGGCATTCAGTACTTC.

The rearrangement joins TRBV10-3 to TRBJ2-1; D unclear. Germline assignment: CDR1 ENHRY and CDR2 SYGVKD. The CDR3 extends over 15 amino acids. The V end lost 0 bases, the J end lost 3 bases, and 9 bases lay between the germline ends. CDR3 bases: TGTGCCATCAGTGAGTCCGGTGGAAACTACAATGAGCAGTTCTTC. This sequence encodes CAISESGGNYNEQFF.

This chain links TRBV20-1 with TRBJ2-7; the match to TRBD2 covers 13 bases. Germline loops: CDR1 DFQATT, CDR2 SNEGSKA (reference sequence). The length of the CDR3 is 16 residues. CDR3 in amino acids: CCLTGTSGESSYEQYF. The CDR3 DNA follows: TGCTGTCTCACCGGGACTAGCGGGGAGAGCTCCTACGAGCAGTACTTC.

This chain links TRBV12-3 or TRBV12-4 with TRBJ2-2, with 11 bases identical to TRBD2. V was clipped by 2 bases and J by 6 bases; unmatched bases: 11. The length of the CDR3 is 18 residues. The CDR3 here is CASSLRTSGFRTAGELFF. The DNA of the CDR3 is TGTGCCAGCAGTTTACGGACTAGCGGGTTCAGGACCGCCGGGGAGCTGTTTTTT.

This clonotype was detected a few times. The chain uses TRBV2 and TRBJ2-7, with D possibly TRBD2 on 6 matching bases. The CDR3 consists of 13 residues. The V end was cut by 8 bases, the J end by 3 bases, with 14 bases between. Looked up from germline, CDR1 is SNHLY and CDR2 is FYNNEI. CDR3 DNA: TGTGCCAGCGGGGACTCTACGCTCTACGAGCAGTACTTC. This encodes CASGDSTLYEQYF.

This clonotype was seen at least ten times. The V call is TRBV6-4, the J call TRBJ2-3, with TRBD2 identical over 11 bases. This CDR3 region has 15 residues. V was clipped by 3 bases and J by 1 base; unmatched bases: 0. Germline assignment: CDR1 MRHNA and CDR2 SNTAGT. The CDR3 DNA sequence: TGTGCCAGCAGTGAGACTAGCGGGGGCACAGATACGCAGTATTTT. Amino acids: CASSETSGGTDTQYF.

This clonotype came up a few times. This chain joins TRBV7-9 and TRBJ2-1, with 7 bases identical to TRBD2. With 4 bases clipped from V and 12 bases from J, the junction kept 12 bases outside the gene matches. The CDR3 extends over 14 amino acids. Germline V gives CDR1 SEHNR, CDR2 FQNEAQ (reference sequence). The CDR3 DNA sequence: TGTGCCAGCAGCTCGGGTAGCGGGCCCCCTGGGCAGTTCTTC. Amino acid sequence: CASSSGSGPPGQFF.

This chain's CDR3 is CAIREQGAGGYTF. The CDR3, as DNA: TGTGCCATACGAGAACAGGGGGCGGGGGGCTACACCTTC. The chain employs TRBV2 and TRBJ1-2, with 9 positions matching TRBD1. Germline loops: CDR1 SNHLY, CDR2 FYNNEI. The CDR3 has 13 amino acids. J lost 8 bases, V lost 10 bases, and 11 bases had no gene match.